Following are 9 T cell receptor beta chains from one sample sequenced in a study of CD8 T cells in ankylosing spondylitis. TCRdb reanalysed the 5' RACE reads using MiXCR and keeps one entry per CDR3 protein. This table has about 400,000 distinct CDR3 sequences, 20% appearing once. Material: blood, either unsorted or a sorted T cell fraction (not recorded which). All receptors come from a male donor with ankylosing spondylitis or in good health (not recorded which).

V is TRBV20-1 and J is TRBJ2-7, with TRBD1 as a possible D gene (6 bases). The germline V and J ends were trimmed by 3 bases and 2 bases, with 20 bases remaining between them. Germline V gives CDR1 DFQATT, CDR2 SNEGSKA (reference sequence). The CDR3 is made up of 16 amino acids. The CDR3 DNA is TGCAGTGCTAGCGCCCCTACAGGGTTCAAGCCCTACGAGCAGTACTTC. It codes for CSASAPTGFKPYEQYF.

At least ten counts were recorded for this clonotype. The chain has TRBV12-3 or TRBV12-4 and TRBJ2-2; D is unclear. CDR3 length: 14 amino acids. Trimming left V 3 bases short and J 5 bases short, with 10 bases between. CDR3 region: CASSFLRVTGELFF. The CDR3 DNA is TGTGCCAGCAGTTTTCTTCGGGTAACCGGGGAGCTGTTTTTT.

The V call is TRBV4-2, the J call TRBJ2-3; TRBD2 matches at 7 bases. CDR1 and CDR2 from the germline V gene are LGHNA and YNFKEQ. Trimming at V came to 0 bases and at J to 2 bases, leaving 11 bases not matched to a gene. The length of the CDR3 is 18 residues. CDR3 DNA: TGTGCCAGCAGCCAAGAATTGCGGGCGGGGGTTATCACAGATACGCAGTATTTT. Translating it yields CASSQELRAGVITDTQYF.

The rearrangement links TRBV29-1 to TRBJ2-7; D uncertain. Germline loops: CDR1 SQVTM, CDR2 ANQGSEA. V shed 7 bases and J shed 1 base, with 14 bases lying between them. The CDR3 covers 13 residues. CDR3: CSASVGFSYEQYF. The CDR3 coding sequence is TGCAGCGCCAGTGTAGGTTTTTCCTACGAGCAGTACTTC.

The table lists this clonotype with a few counts. The genes are TRBV4-1 and TRBJ2-2; 7 bases are shared with TRBD2. The V gene end was trimmed by 3 bases and the J gene end by 7 bases; junction bases not matched to a gene: 14. CDR1 and CDR2 (germline): MGHRA, YSYEKL. The CDR3 has 17 amino acids. The CDR3 reads CASSQSPLEGRVGELFF. The CDR3 DNA reads as TGCGCCAGCAGCCAGAGTCCCCTGGAGGGGAGGGTCGGGGAGCTGTTTTTT.

This clonotype was observed a handful of times. The chain recombines TRBV5-6 with TRBJ2-5, with D unresolved. From germline, CDR1 is SGHDT and CDR2 YYEEEE. V gave up 4 bases and J gave up 5 bases, with 24 bases separating them. This CDR3 spans 17 amino acids. This chain's CDR3 is CASSPSAWTPVGETQYF. CDR3 bases: TGTGCCAGCAGCCCAAGTGCATGGACCCCCGTTGGGGAGACCCAGTACTTC.

There are many counts of this clonotype. V gene TRBV20-1 combines with J gene TRBJ1-2, with D unclear. Germline V CDR1 and CDR2: DFQATT, SNEGSKA (reference sequence). The length of the CDR3 is 15 residues. V was cut by 3 bases and J by 1 base, with 15 bases left in between. CDR3 in amino acids: CSARWQGEINYGYTF. The CDR3 DNA sequence: TGCAGTGCTAGGTGGCAAGGCGAGATTAACTATGGCTACACCTTC.

This clonotype was detected a few times. The chain links TRBV3-1 to TRBJ2-5, with TRBD2 as a possible D gene (6 bases). The CDR3 is made up of 13 amino acids. The germline V and J ends were trimmed by 0 bases and 8 bases, with 10 bases remaining between them. Germline V gene lookup returns CDR1 LGHDT and CDR2 YNNKEL (reference sequence). DNA for the CDR3: TGTGCCAGCAGCCAAGATTGGAGGGATACCCAGTACTTC. Its translation: CASSQDWRDTQYF.

Only a few counts were recorded for this clonotype. The chain recombines TRBV20-1 with TRBJ2-1; 8 positions match TRBD2. The J segment lost 8 bases and the V segment lost 0 bases, leaving 18 bases of the junction unmatched. The CDR3 is made up of 18 amino acids. Looked up from germline, CDR1 is DFQATT and CDR2 is SNEGSKA (reference sequence). DNA of the CDR3: TGCAGTGCTAGAGATGAGGTAACTAGCGGCTCGGATGTAGATGAGCAGTTCTTC. This sequence encodes CSARDEVTSGSDVDEQFF.